The present T cell receptor (beta chain) was sequenced within a study of cytomegalovirus exposure and HLA in healthy donors. This table comes from immunoSEQ multiplex PCR, and its TCRdb copy is limited to in-frame clones, with some not included. This sample carries around 140,000 clones, around 87% of them seen once, and the ten largest clones take 8.7%. Broader study findings: Using the classifier, cytomegalovirus status was reportedly diagnosed with high specificity and sensitivity. Testing in vitro showed a few CMV-associated chains specific for CMV antigens. Altogether, 170 or so TCR beta chains were recorded as cytomegalovirus-associated.

Notes on this clone: Its antigen is unidentified.

The donors were in the roughly 130-subject validation cohort, distinct from the approximately 700-subject first cohort. The source of this sequence is a man between 18 and 29 years old in good health and CMV-seropositive. Sequenced input: PBMCs.

CDR3 nucleotides: TGTGCTAGTGCCTATAGCGGGAGCAGCTACGAGCAGTACTTC. Translation gives CASAYSGSSYEQYF. V usage is TRBV12-5 and J usage is TRBJ2-7, with 9 positions matching TRBD2. The germline V gene encodes CDR1 LGHNT and CDR2 FRNRAP. The CDR3 is made up of 14 amino acids. V was clipped by 7 bases and J by 3 bases; unmatched bases: 7. Variable domain in full (rest from reference TRBV12-5 and TRBJ2-7): DARVTQTPRHKVTEMGQEVTMRCQPILGHNTVFWYRQTMMQGLELLAYFRNRAPLDDSGMPKDRFSAEMPDATLATLKIQPSEPRDSAVYFCASAYSGSSYEQYFGPGTRLTVT.